Below are 26 T cell receptor beta chains sequenced from a single sample in a study of OX40 agonist ivuxolimab in advanced cancers. TCRdb's table, derived via immunoSEQ multiplex PCR, lists solely in-frame clones and lacks some. This table has around 60,000 clones, around three quarters appearing once. The starting material was CD4+ or CD8+ T cells sorted from blood, obtained in a trial of the OX40 agonist ivuxolimab. These receptors originate from an adult with an advanced solid tumor such as melanoma, head and neck, liver or kidney cancer.

The CDR3 spells CASSPNRRDTQYF. For the CDR3, the DNA is TGTGCCAGCTCACCAAATAGGCGAGATACGCAGTATTTT. The genes are TRBV18 and TRBJ2-3; no definite D call. The V gene lost 2 bases and the J gene lost 5 bases, with 8 bases spanning the gap. Germline CDR1 is KGHSH and CDR2 is LQKENI. The CDR3 has 13 residues.

The rearrangement joins TRBV6-1 to TRBJ2-7; a possible D gene is TRBD1 (5 bases). V was shortened by 6 bases and J by 3 bases, with 12 bases between the two germline ends. This CDR3 contains 13 residues. Germline V gene lookup returns CDR1 MNHNS and CDR2 SASEGT. CDR3 loop: CASSTGPIYEQYF. The DNA for the CDR3 is TGTGCCAGCAGCACAGGACCGATCTACGAGCAGTACTTC.

CDR3 in DNA: TGTGCCAGCAGCGTCTCCGGGACAGGGTCTGGCGAGCAGTACTTC. Protein product: CASSVSGTGSGEQYF. The genes are TRBV7-3 and TRBJ2-7, with TRBD1 identical over 9 bases. The V and J ends lost 5 bases and 6 bases, in that order; junction bases with no gene match: 11. Per the germline V gene, CDR1 is SGHTA and CDR2 is FQGTGA. The CDR3 is made up of 15 amino acids.

The rearrangement uses TRBV7-9 and TRBJ2-7; TRBD2 matches 10 bases. The ends lost 3 bases at V and 2 bases at J; junction bases unmatched: 10. The CDR3 runs to 17 residues. Germline lookup yields CDR1 SEHNR and CDR2 FQNEAQ (reference sequence). The CDR3 sequence: CASSFTFVAGGPYEQYF. The DNA for the CDR3 is TGTGCCAGCAGCTTCACGTTCGTAGCGGGGGGCCCCTACGAGCAGTACTTC.

V gene TRBV18 combines with J gene TRBJ1-1; TRBD1 matches 10 bases. With V trimmed by 6 bases and J by 1 base, 8 bases remained unmatched. Germline CDR1 and CDR2: KGHSH and LQKENI. The CDR3 consists of 16 residues. The CDR3 region has the DNA TGTGCCAGCTCTATTGCGACAGGGGGCGGGAACACTGAAGCTTTCTTT. Its protein product is CASSIATGGGNTEAFF.

In its sample, this clone was seen a few times. The chain is built from TRBV2 and TRBJ1-5, with D uncertain. Germline lookup yields CDR1 SNHLY and CDR2 FYNNEI. Trimming took 8 bases from V and 0 from J, leaving 14 bases between them. This CDR3 has 15 residues. The CDR3 bases are TGTGCCAGCTTACCGGGCGGGTATAGCAATCAGCCCCAGCATTTT. Protein: CASLPGGYSNQPQHF.

This sequence joins TRBV27 and TRBJ2-5, with D hard to call. TRBJ2-7 matches the DNA end more closely, so the J call is doubtful. The CDR3 runs 14 residues. Germline V CDR1 and CDR2: MNHEY, SMNVEV (reference sequence). CDR3 sequence (DNA): TGTGCCAGCAGTTTGCTGGGCAGTACCTACGAGCAGTACTTC. It yields the protein CASSLLGSTYEQYF.

CDR3 region: CASSSGTSGEKLFF. The CDR3 DNA reads TGTGCCAGCAGCTCCGGGACCTCCGGAGAAAAACTGTTTTTT. The J gene is TRBJ1-4, the V gene TRBV9; D is possibly TRBD1 (5 bases). The CDR3 extends over 14 amino acids. The germline gives CDR1 SGDLS, CDR2 YYNGEE. V was trimmed by 4 bases and J by 8 bases, leaving 15 bases between them. Filled out from reference TRBV9 and TRBJ1-4, the complete variable domain reads DSGVTQTPKHLITATGQRVTLRCSPRSGDLSVYWYQQSLDQGLQFLIQYYNGEERAKGNILERFSAQQFPDLHSELNLSSLELGDSALYFCASSSGTSGEKLFFGSGTQLSVL.

This rearrangement joins TRBV16 to TRBJ2-6; D is unresolved. V was trimmed by 1 base and J by 0 bases, leaving 4 bases between them. CDR3 length equals 15 residues. The germline gives CDR1 KGHSY, CDR2 FQNENV. CDR3 nucleotides: TGTGCCAGCAGCCAATTAGTCTCTGGGGCCAACGTCCTGACTTTC. As protein: CASSQLVSGANVLTF.

The chain is built from TRBV28 and TRBJ1-3; D is unclear. CDR1 and CDR2 (germline): MDHEN, SYDVKM. The germline V and J ends were trimmed by 7 bases and 4 bases, with 8 bases remaining between them. The CDR3 runs 12 residues. CDR3 protein: CASTLGGNTIYF. The CDR3 nucleotides read TGTGCCAGCACCCTTGGGGGAAACACCATATATTTT. Full variable domain (outside the CDR3, taken from reference TRBV28 and TRBJ1-3): DVKVTQSSRYLVKRTGEKVFLECVQDMDHENMFWYRQDPGLGLRLIYFSYDVKMKEKGDIPEGYSVSREKKERFSLILESASTNQTSMYLCASTLGGNTIYFGEGSWLTVV.

The chain carries TRBV7-2 and TRBJ1-4; D ambiguous. The CDR3 extends over 14 amino acids. Germline CDR1 SGHTA, CDR2 FQGNSA. V gave up 3 bases and J gave up 6 bases, with 11 bases separating them. The CDR3 nucleotides are TGTGCCAGCAGCTTCTGGGGAAAGCATGAAAAACTGTTTTTT. The encoded protein is CASSFWGKHEKLFF.

Here the CDR3 DNA reads TGTGCCAGCAGTTCCTACACTAGCTACGAGCAGTACTTC. Amino acid sequence: CASSSYTSYEQYF. V usage is TRBV7-6 and J usage is TRBJ2-7; possibly TRBD2 for D (5 bases). Trimming removed 6 bases at V and 3 bases at J, with 12 bases between. This CDR3 is built from 13 residues. Germline CDR1 is SGHVS and CDR2 is FNYEAQ.

V usage is TRBV5-1 and J usage is TRBJ2-1, with 7 positions matching TRBD1. The CDR3 extends over 12 amino acids. Germline V lookup: CDR1 SGHRS, CDR2 YFSETQ. After removal of 6 bases from V and 7 bases from J, the junction contained 4 bases not matched to a gene. The CDR3 spells CASTLQGNEQFF. The CDR3 region has the DNA TGCGCCAGCACCCTACAGGGGAATGAGCAGTTCTTC.

V and J are TRBV29-1 and TRBJ2-3; D possibly uses TRBD1 or TRBD2 (5 bases each). V was cut by 8 bases and J by 1 base, with 19 bases left in between. There are 15 residues in the CDR3. Germline assignment: CDR1 SQVTM and CDR2 ANQGSEA. The CDR3 sequence is CSFKGSEGGTDTQYF. DNA for the CDR3: TGCAGCTTTAAAGGGAGCGAAGGGGGCACAGATACGCAGTATTTT.

V is TRBV9 and J is TRBJ2-3; D gene uncertain. Trimming cost V 4 bases and J 5 bases, with 11 bases left between them. The CDR3 loop spans 13 amino acids. In germline, CDR1 is SGDLS, CDR2 YYNGEE. For the CDR3, the DNA is TGTGCCAGCAGCCCCACCACCGGAGATACGCAGTATTTT. It is translated as CASSPTTGDTQYF.

This clone has a handful of counts. The junction shows a germline mismatch at one end, possibly a read error. The chain is built from TRBV10-2 and TRBJ2-7, with D perhaps given as TRBD1 or TRBD2 (5 bases each). CDR3 length equals 11 residues. The germline V gene encodes CDR1 WSHSY and CDR2 SAAADI. The CDR3, as DNA: TGCGCCAGCAGTGATCGTGGGGCTAGCACTTTC. Protein sequence: CASSDRGASTF.

The chain couples TRBV7-9 to TRBJ2-1, with D unclear. The V end lost 6 bases, the J end lost 1 base, and 4 bases lay between the germline ends. The CDR3 sequence is 12 residues long. Germline CDR1 and CDR2: SEHNR and FQNEAQ (reference sequence). The CDR3 sequence is CASSTSYNEQFF. The DNA of the CDR3 is TGTGCCAGCAGTACTTCCTACAATGAGCAGTTCTTC.

The CDR3 DNA follows: TGTGCTAGTGGTTCTAGCGGGGGGGACAATGAGCAGTTCTTC. Protein: CASGSSGGDNEQFF. V is TRBV12-5 and J is TRBJ2-1, with TRBD2 matching 12 bases. The CDR3 loop spans 14 amino acids. Trimming removed 4 bases from V and 5 bases from J; junction bases left unmatched: 0. Germline V gene data show CDR1 as LGHNT and CDR2 as FRNRAP.

The chain combines TRBV5-4 with TRBJ2-7, with a tentative D call TRBD1 (6 bases). Germline assignment: CDR1 SGHNT and CDR2 YYREEE (reference sequence). Deletions cut 2 bases from V and 4 bases from J, with 13 bases between. This CDR3 comprises 14 residues. This chain's CDR3 is CASSLRDTEYEQYF. The CDR3 DNA follows: TGTGCCAGCAGCTTAAGGGACACGGAATACGAGCAGTACTTC.

The V call is TRBV10-2, the J call TRBJ2-7; TRBD1 is a possible D gene (5 bases). This CDR3 spans 15 amino acids. V gave up 0 bases and J gave up 1 base, with 10 bases separating them. The germline V gene has CDR1 WSHSY and CDR2 SAAADI. As DNA, the CDR3 is TGCGCCAGCAGTGAGTCAAGGGGCTTATCCTACGAGCAGTACTTC. This encodes CASSESRGLSYEQYF.

The chain is built from TRBV7-2 and TRBJ2-1; 8 positions agree with TRBD2. Trimming removed 3 bases from V and 0 bases from J; junction bases left unmatched: 4. The germline V gene encodes CDR1 SGHTA and CDR2 FQGNSA. The CDR3 is made up of 16 amino acids. The CDR3 spells CASSLLAGPSYNEQFF. The CDR3 DNA follows: TGTGCCAGCAGCTTGCTAGCGGGCCCCTCCTACAATGAGCAGTTCTTC.

The chain employs TRBV19 and TRBJ2-3; D is perhaps TRBD1 (5 bases). V was pared by 10 bases and J by 4 bases, with 15 bases between. CDR3 length equals 13 residues. CDR1 is LNHDA and CDR2 is SQIVND in the germline V gene (reference sequence). CDR3 amino acids: CATGRGSADTQYF. CDR3 in DNA: TGTGCCACCGGTAGGGGTTCAGCAGATACGCAGTATTTT.

The rearrangement joins TRBV7-2 to TRBJ1-3; D remains unclear. This CDR3 has 15 residues. V shed 0 bases and J shed 4 bases, with 10 bases lying between them. From germline, CDR1 is SGHTA and CDR2 FQGNSA. The CDR3 sequence: CASSLASGSGNTIYF. The DNA of the CDR3 is TGTGCCAGCAGCTTAGCATCCGGGAGCGGAAACACCATATATTTT.

V usage is TRBV7-2 and J usage is TRBJ1-2; D gene uncertain. The CDR3 is made up of 12 amino acids. Germline lookup yields CDR1 SGHTA and CDR2 FQGNSA. V was trimmed by 4 bases and J by 8 bases, leaving 11 bases between them. The CDR3 region has the DNA TGTGCCAGCAGCTATCTTGAACGAGGCTACACCTTC. Translation: CASSYLERGYTF.

The chain carries TRBV14 and TRBJ2-7; 9 bases are a match to TRBD1. This CDR3 has 13 residues. Germline CDR1 reads SGHDN; CDR2 reads FVKESK. The ends lost 5 bases at V and 7 bases at J; junction bases unmatched: 6. CDR3 in DNA: TGTGCCAGCAGCGCCGGACAGGGGTGGGAGCAGTACTTC. Protein sequence: CASSAGQGWEQYF.

This clone was observed a single time. This chain connects TRBV7-7 to TRBJ2-5; the D is unclear. CDR1 and CDR2 from the germline V gene are SSHAT and FNYEAQ (reference sequence). V was cut by 2 bases and J by 4 bases, with 8 bases left in between. The CDR3 is 13 residues long. The CDR3 DNA sequence: TGTGCCAGCAGCTTAACCAGGCGAGAGACCCAGTACTTC. This codes for CASSLTRRETQYF.